This T cell receptor (beta chain) originates from a study of spatial heterogeneity in lung cancer. Points from the study as a whole: At resection, ubiquitous expanded tumor TCRs appeared in blood more than at follow-up.

This clonotype was detected many times. Its antigen is still unknown. Every TCR cDNA molecule bore a unique molecular identifier. TCRdb redid the calling of the 5' RACE reads with MiXCR, one entry per CDR3 protein. The sample includes 45,000 or so distinct CDR3 sequences, 12% of them seen just once. Time point given: sample taken at primary tumor resection. Unsorted tumor, nontumor lung tissue or cryopreserved PBMC supplied the whole RNA. This CDR3 is 14 amino acids long. Germline assignment: CDR1 MRHNA and CDR2 SNTAGT. Trimming stripped 6 bases from V and 4 bases from J, with 15 bases between. This TCR came from a female donor with early-stage non-small cell lung cancer. The sample in question was PBMCs, obtained at surgery. This chain uses TRBV6-4 with TRBJ1-2; D not resolved. In nucleotides, the CDR3 is TGTGCCAGCAGACAAAACCACGAACCCTATGGCTACACCTTC. This codes for CASRQNHEPYGYTF.